This is a list of T cell receptor beta chains from one sample in a study of CD8 T cells in Susac syndrome. TCRdb reprocessed the immunoSEQ multiplex PCR reads via MiXCR and lists one record per CDR3 protein. Among approximately 120,000 distinct CDR3 sequences listed, just over 90% were seen once. Source material: CD8+ T cells from PBMCs. The receptors derive from a human donor with multiple sclerosis. Each CDR3 is given with its conserved first and last residue. The order of the fields is J gene, V gene, CDR3 length, CDR3 protein.

TRBJ2-2 TRBV9 14 CASSVGTYTGELFF
TRBJ1-5 TRBV12-3/TRBV12-4 14 CASSLGGSSQPQHF
TRBJ2-5 TRBV11-2 12 CASSPGLSAQYF
TRBJ1-5 TRBV7-8 15 CASSHDRGYNQPQHF
TRBJ2-1 TRBV9 17 CASSPPRLGGGGNEQFF
TRBJ2-3 TRBV9 18 CASSVGGRDLAATDTQYF
TRBJ1-3 TRBV27 14 CASSLGGLGNTIYF
TRBJ1-1 TRBV6-6 16 CASSQTGTGKNTEAFF
TRBJ1-1 TRBV5-4 16 CASSIKPDIMNTEAFF
TRBJ2-1 TRBV7-3 15 CASSPGGTGDNEQFF
TRBJ2-7 TRBV9 14 CASSPWDGGDEQYF
TRBJ2-2 TRBV24-1 16 CATSDPGQGSAGELFF
TRBJ2-7 TRBV20-1 15 CSARVRADFSYEQYF
TRBJ1-2 TRBV12-3/TRBV12-4 13 CASSLVGYYGYTF
TRBJ2-1 TRBV24-1 14 CATSAISGRNEQFF
TRBJ2-5 TRBV9 15 CASSILAGGRETQYF
TRBJ2-3 TRBV19 16 CASSDSFLSRPDTQYF
TRBJ2-5 TRBV7-9 16 CASSNPLAGVQETQYF
TRBJ1-1 TRBV7-9 17 CASSLRRDRGQVGEAFF
TRBJ2-2 TRBV29-1 15 CSVKGLAEGSGELFF
TRBJ1-1 TRBV12-5 16 CASGLVPGQGNTEAFF
TRBJ2-3 TRBV5-1 13 CASSYRVADTQYF
TRBJ1-2 TRBV11-3 18 CASSLDPGQGYNRYGYTF
TRBJ1-1 TRBV30 11 CAWSDRDRPIF
TRBJ1-5 TRBV5-6 20 CASSIGPGSLYKNSNQPQHF
TRBJ2-1 TRBV12-3/TRBV12-4 17 CASSFRPVISSYNEQFF
TRBJ2-1 TRBV7-3 19 CASSLTAAPGTSGSGEQFF
TRBJ2-4 TRBV13 16 CASSLGGLEGKNIQYF
TRBJ2-3 TRBV2 16 CASSGWAPASTDTQYF
TRBJ2-1 TRBV5-4 15 CASSLTGAGDNEQFF
TRBJ2-1 TRBV9 15 CASSVVGTSYNEQFF
TRBJ2-1 TRBV30 15 CACPGGGQSYNEQFF
TRBJ2-5 TRBV7-9 14 CASSTPGDLETQYF
TRBJ1-5 TRBV13 13 CASSLGLNQPQHF
TRBJ1-2 TRBV29-1 18 CSVVYTRGDREPIYGYTF
TRBJ1-2 TRBV29-1 13 CSVEGSYRDGYTF
TRBJ2-1 TRBV2 16 CASSLRGIIAYNEQFF
TRBJ2-7 TRBV28 15 CASSIRDRDSYEQYF
TRBJ2-7 TRBV20-1 13 CSAESGITYEQYF
TRBJ2-3 TRBV14 14 CASSQQGSTDTQYF
TRBJ2-1 TRBV19 12 CASSTGIDEQFF
TRBJ2-7 TRBV29-1 13 CSVEDLRSYEQYF
TRBJ2-3 TRBV12-5 14 CASGYITPRDTQYF
TRBJ2-5 TRBV28 15 CASSLNRVPRETQYF
TRBJ2-1 TRBV4-1 15 CASSQDGRAYNEQFF
TRBJ2-3 TRBV7-3 16 CASSLGTSRGTDTQYF
TRBJ2-1 TRBV20-1 13 CSARGDRGNEQFF
TRBJ2-2 TRBV3-1 14 CASSHRTSGGELFF
TRBJ2-2 TRBV15 14 CATSGRGLSGELFF
TRBJ2-5 TRBV2 15 CASSETPRRQETQYF
TRBJ1-2 TRBV27 16 CASSLRKGWWDYGYTF
TRBJ1-5 TRBV28 14 CASISDRGNQPQHF
TRBJ2-1 TRBV30 11 CAWRSGNEQFF
TRBJ1-5 TRBV6-2/TRBV6-3 15 CASSYLGRSNQPQHF